This is a list of T cell receptor beta chains from one sample in a study of cytomegalovirus exposure and HLA in healthy donors. Produced via immunoSEQ multiplex PCR; TCRdb's table is partial and in-frame only. In all, the sample yields about 52,000 clones. The sample consisted of PBMCs. All receptors come from a woman in her fifties or sixties in good health and CMV-seropositive. CDR3s include the opening cysteine and the closing phenylalanine or tryptophan. The order of the fields is D gene, V gene, J gene, CDR3 DNA, CDR3 protein. The D gene is left open where the match is weak.

>TRBD1|TRBV28|TRBJ1-2
TGTGCCAGCAGTTCGGGAGGGGGCAGCCCCTATGGCTACACCTTC
CASSSGGGSPYGYTF
>TRBD1|TRBV29-1|TRBJ2-1
TGCAGCGTTGAGGACAGGGGGGGGTACAATGAGCAGTTCTTC
CSVEDRGGYNEQFF
>TRBD1|TRBV5-6|TRBJ1-2
TGTGCCAGCAGCCGACAGGGGGCTTTTAACTATGGCTACACCTTC
CASSRQGAFNYGYTF
>-|TRBV7-9|TRBJ1-6
TGTGCCAGCAGCGCGCCGGGCGGGGGCGATAATTCACCCCTCCACTTT
CASSAPGGGDNSPLHF
>-|TRBV18|TRBJ2-5
TGTGCCAGCTCACCAGGGGCCAGTGGGACCCAGTACTTC
CASSPGASGTQYF
>-|TRBV10-2|TRBJ1-1
TGCGCCAGCAGCCCTGGGGAGACTGAAGCTTTCTTT
CASSPGETEAFF
>-|TRBV6-5|TRBJ1-1
TGTGCCAGCAGGAGGTTCCATAACACTGAAGCTTTCTTT
CASRRFHNTEAFF
>TRBD1|TRBV6-1|TRBJ2-7
TGTGCCAGCATTAGGACAGGGAGCGCCTACGAGCAGTACTTC
CASIRTGSAYEQYF
>TRBD1|TRBV9|TRBJ1-1
TGTGCCAGCAGCGAACCGGACCCACGGGACAGGGTTCTTTCGGAAGCTTTCTTT
CASSEPDPRDRVLSEAFF
>-|TRBV2|TRBJ1-1
TGTGCCAGCAGGGCAATTGGTGACACTGAAGCTTTCTTT
CASRAIGDTEAFF
>TRBD1|TRBV6-1|TRBJ1-2
TGTGCCAGCAGTGAATTAGACAGGGGGCTTGGCTACACCTTC
CASSELDRGLGYTF
>TRBD1|TRBV7-8|TRBJ1-1
TGTGCCAGCACCCGTTCCGGGACAGGGAAAACTGAAGCTTTCTTT
CASTRSGTGKTEAFF
>-|TRBV28|TRBJ1-1
TGTGCCAGCAGTTTCCAGGGGTCTGAAGCTTTCTTT
CASSFQGSEAFF
>-|TRBV19|TRBJ2-3
TGTGCCAGTAGTTTCTTACGGGAAGATACGCAGTATTTT
CASSFLREDTQYF
>TRBD2|TRBV6-5|TRBJ2-2
TGTGCCAGCAGTAGCGCGGGGGCCGGGGAGCTGTTTTTT
CASSSAGAGELFF
>-|TRBV2|TRBJ1-1
TGTGCCAGCAGTGTTCTAGACGGGAACACTGAAGCTTTCTTT
CASSVLDGNTEAFF
>-|TRBV6-5|TRBJ1-1
TGTGCCAGCAGTTACTCGCCGGGAAAAGCTTTCTTT
CASSYSPGKAFF
>-|TRBV6-1|TRBJ1-6
TGTGCCAGCAGTGACCGGGTATTTAATTCACCCCTCCACTTT
CASSDRVFNSPLHF
>-|TRBV4-2|TRBJ2-3
TGTGCCAGCAGCCAAGATCTTCGGGCCCCGGGGAATACGCAGTATTTT
CASSQDLRAPGNTQYF
>-|TRBV7-9|TRBJ1-1
TGTGCCAGCAGTTTTACTAACACTGAAGCTTTCTTT
CASSFTNTEAFF